Presented here are 30 T cell receptor beta chains from one specimen sequenced in a study of T-cell memory formation after mild COVID-19. MiXCR was run by TCRdb on the 5' RACE reads, yielding one entry per CDR3 protein. Of hundreds of thousands of distinct CDR3 sequences in the sample, approximately 19% were seen once. Material for sequencing was PBMCs or a T cell subset sorted from them (not recorded which). These receptors originate from an adult woman who had mild COVID-19 (a few samples of this study predate the infection). Cell type and time point are not known.

This clonotype was found a few times. The V gene is TRBV3-1, the J gene TRBJ1-1; TRBD1 might be the D (5 bases). Germline V gives CDR1 LGHDT, CDR2 YNNKEL (reference sequence). The ends were cut back, 3 bases at V and 8 bases at J, with 16 bases in the middle. This CDR3 region has 14 residues. The CDR3 DNA follows: TGTGCCAGCAGCCAGAGGGATACAGGTGCCGAAGCTTTCTTT. Protein: CASSQRDTGAEAFF.

About this clonotype itself: This may be a read error, as it is one base from a much larger clone. The rearrangement joins TRBV11-2 to TRBJ2-3; TRBD2 aligns across 9 bases. Germline V lookup: CDR1 SGHAT, CDR2 FQNNGV. The J segment lost 4 bases and the V segment lost 9 bases, leaving 11 bases of the junction unmatched. The length of the CDR3 is 15 residues. The CDR3: CARSPLLAGADTQYF. CDR3 DNA sequence: TGTGCCAGAAGCCCACTACTAGCGGGTGCAGATACGCAGTATTTT.

This clonotype was detected a few times. This chain joins TRBV6-5 and TRBJ2-5, with unresolved D. V was cut by 0 bases and J by 2 bases, with 4 bases left in between. The length of the CDR3 is 13 residues. Germline CDR1 and CDR2: MNHEY and SVGAGI. CDR3 coding DNA: TGTGCCAGCAGTTACTCTCAGCAAGAGACCCAGTACTTC. Its translation is CASSYSQQETQYF.

The chain has TRBV12-3 or TRBV12-4 and TRBJ2-3; possible D gene TRBD2, 5 bases. Between the trimmed V and J ends, which lost 3 bases and 12 bases, there was a span of 16 bases. The CDR3 contains 13 residues. CDR3 in amino acids: CASSFASPGNQYF. CDR3 nucleotide sequence: TGTGCCAGCAGTTTTGCGTCTCCGGGGAATCAGTATTTT.

This clonotype is termed medium-sized. The V and J genes are TRBV5-5 and TRBJ2-6; the match to TRBD1 covers 7 bases. The germline V gene encodes CDR1 SGHKS and CDR2 YYEKEE (reference sequence). The CDR3 is 17 residues long. Germline trimming cut 0 bases from V and 0 bases from J; bases unmatched to any gene: 3. The CDR3 region is CASSLEGQNSGANVLTF. CDR3 DNA: TGTGCCAGCAGCTTGGAGGGACAGAACTCTGGGGCCAACGTCCTGACTTTC.

J is TRBJ2-1 and V is TRBV27; 7 bases fit TRBD1. The germline V gene encodes CDR1 MNHEY and CDR2 SMNVEV (reference sequence). The length of the CDR3 is 18 residues. Unmatched junction bases numbered 19, after V lost 4 bases and J lost 7 bases. CDR3 sequence (DNA): TGTGCCAGCAGTTCTCCCCCTCCTGTACCGGGACAGCGAAATGAGCAGTTCTTC. Translating gives CASSSPPPVPGQRNEQFF.

CDR3 nucleotides: TGTGCCAGCAGTTATAACAGTCTTGAAAAACTGTTTTTT. It translates to CASSYNSLEKLFF. The chain combines TRBV6-5 with TRBJ1-4; D is uncertain. CDR1 and CDR2 from the germline V gene are MNHEY and SVGAGI. The CDR3 consists of 13 residues. The V end lost 3 bases, the J end lost 7 bases, and 9 bases lay between the germline ends.

This chain links TRBV5-6 with TRBJ2-2; the match to TRBD2 covers 10 bases. After removal of 0 bases from V and 4 bases from J, the junction contained 6 bases not matched to a gene. Germline-derived CDR1 and CDR2 are SGHDT and YYEEEE. The CDR3 contains 17 residues. CDR3 protein: CASSLGLAGPGTGELFF. CDR3 coding DNA: TGTGCCAGCAGCTTGGGACTAGCGGGTCCGGGCACCGGGGAGCTGTTTTTT.

The table lists this clonotype with a few counts. The V and J genes are TRBV7-8 and TRBJ2-5, with D possibly TRBD2 on 6 matching bases. Deletions cut 7 bases from V and 5 bases from J, with 20 bases between. The CDR3 consists of 15 residues. Germline-derived CDR1 and CDR2 are SGHVS and FQNEAQ. CDR3 sequence reads: CASKPKRVGVETQYF. The DNA of the CDR3 is TGTGCCAGCAAACCCAAGCGGGTAGGGGTGGAGACCCAGTACTTC.

The chain is built from TRBV10-3 and TRBJ2-1; 12 bases match TRBD2. With V trimmed by 4 bases and J by 8 bases, 9 bases remained unmatched. The V gene's germline CDR1 is ENHRY and CDR2 SYGVKD. CDR3 length: 16 residues. The CDR3 here is CAISGPLAGGPDEQFF. In nucleotides, the CDR3 is TGTGCCATCAGTGGCCCTCTAGCGGGAGGGCCCGATGAGCAGTTCTTC.

A remark on this clonotype: Its ends do not fully match the called genes, so a read error is possible. The CDR3 loop reads CASSDPPPGTRLF. The CDR3 DNA follows: TGTGCCAGCAGTGATCCCCCCCCAGGAACGCGGTTGTTC. The V call is TRBV2, the J call TRBJ2-5; no clear D. Germline V gene data show CDR1 as SNHLY and CDR2 as FYNNEI. There are 13 residues in the CDR3.

Only a few counts were recorded for this clonotype. The chain employs TRBV5-1 and TRBJ2-5, with TRBD2 identical over 7 bases. In germline, CDR1 is SGHRS, CDR2 YFSETQ. This CDR3 region has 16 residues. V gave up 5 bases and J gave up 3 bases; unmatched junction bases: 13. As DNA, the CDR3 is TGCGCCAGCAGTCCTCCGGGGGGTCTCCGAAAAGAGACCCAGTACTTC. It codes for CASSPPGGLRKETQYF.

This clonotype was counted a few times. Relative to the germline gene, one junction end is altered; a read error may explain this. The chain couples TRBV19 to TRBJ2-1; no definite D call. The CDR3 has 13 amino acids. Germline assignment: CDR1 LNHDA and CDR2 SQIVND (reference sequence). The CDR3 DNA follows: TGTGCCAGTAGTATAGGCAGATACAATCAGCAGTTCTTC. As protein: CASSIGRYNQQFF.

CDR3 in DNA: TGTGCCACCAGCGGGGGACAGGGGGACCCCCGAGCCAAAAACATTCAGTACTTC. Protein product: CATSGGQGDPRAKNIQYF. This sequence joins TRBV15 and TRBJ2-4; 11 bases agree with TRBD1. The CDR3 has 18 amino acids. V lost 5 bases, J lost 0 bases, and 9 bases stayed unmatched. Germline V lookup: CDR1 LNHNV, CDR2 YYDKDF (reference sequence).

This clonotype has more than one count but fewer than ten. The J gene is TRBJ1-1, the V gene TRBV30; a possible D gene is TRBD1 (6 bases). Germline CDR1 reads GTSNPN; CDR2 reads SVGIG (reference sequence). V lost 4 bases and J lost 4, with 13 bases in between. The CDR3 has 13 residues. CDR3 sequence: CAWIRGGGTEAFF. In DNA form, the CDR3 reads TGTGCCTGGATCCGAGGGGGAGGCACTGAAGCTTTCTTT.

This clonotype was seen a few times. CDR3 sequence (DNA): TGCGCCAGCAGCCATCGAACAGGGGACGGTGGCTACACCTTC. Translated: CASSHRTGDGGYTF. The chain is built from TRBV4-1 and TRBJ1-2; TRBD1 matches at 7 bases. The CDR3 runs 14 residues. The V gene's germline CDR1 is MGHRA and CDR2 YSYEKL. After removal of 3 bases from V and 7 bases from J, the junction contained 8 bases not matched to a gene.

The chain links TRBV12-3 or TRBV12-4 to TRBJ1-6; perhaps TRBD1 as D (5 bases). The CDR3 sequence is 12 residues long. V shed 6 bases and J shed 10 bases, with 10 bases lying between them. CDR3 in amino acids: CASRPGRSPLHF. The CDR3 nucleotides read TGTGCCAGCAGGCCAGGGCGGTCACCCCTCCACTTT.

This clonotype was found a few times. J is TRBJ1-2 and V is TRBV3-1; the D is unclear. V gave up 3 bases and J gave up 8 bases, with 16 bases separating them. The CDR3 has 14 amino acids. Germline V gives CDR1 LGHDT, CDR2 YNNKEL (reference sequence). CDR3 region: CASSQKALRGGYTF. The CDR3 DNA reads as TGTGCCAGCAGCCAGAAGGCCTTACGCGGAGGCTACACCTTC.

This clonotype was seen more than once but under ten times. The CDR3 loop is CASTPKSGSGNTIYF. The CDR3 bases are TGTGCCAGCACCCCGAAATCGGGATCAGGAAACACCATATATTTT. The V and J genes are TRBV12-3 or TRBV12-4 and TRBJ1-3, with no clear D. The CDR3 sequence is 15 residues long. Trimming left V 7 bases short and J 4 bases short, with 17 bases between.

The V gene is TRBV7-8, the J gene TRBJ1-5; 7 bases align to TRBD1. This CDR3 spans 18 amino acids. Germline trimming cut 1 base from V and 4 bases from J; bases unmatched to any gene: 13. The V gene's germline CDR1 is SGHVS and CDR2 FQNEAQ. The CDR3 protein is CASSLERDSLLGNQPQHF. DNA of the CDR3: TGTGCCAGCAGCTTAGAACGGGACAGCCTATTGGGGAATCAGCCCCAGCATTTT. The full variable domain, rest sourced from reference TRBV7-8 and TRBJ1-5, is GAGVSQSPRYKVAKRGQDVALRCDPISGHVSLFWYQQALGQGPEFLTYFQNEAQLDKSGLPSDRFFAERPEGSVSTLKIQRTQQEDSAVYLCASSLERDSLLGNQPQHFGDGTRLSIL.

This clonotype is a singleton in its sample. The chain is built from TRBV20-1 and TRBJ2-7, with 7 bases fitting TRBD1. There are 13 residues in the CDR3. CDR1 and CDR2 from the germline V gene are DFQATT and SNEGSKA (reference sequence). Trimming took 2 bases from V and 9 from J; bases not matched to a gene: 10. The CDR3 loop reads CSARWTGPRGQYF. The CDR3 bases are TGCAGTGCTAGATGGACAGGACCGAGGGGGCAGTACTTC.

The chain is built from TRBV4-3 and TRBJ1-2; D uncertain. Germline loops: CDR1 LGHNA, CDR2 YSLEER. CDR3 size: 14 residues. V lost 1 base and J 0 bases, leaving 6 bases between the germline ends. The CDR3 region is CASSQGPANYGYTF. The CDR3 DNA sequence: TGCGCCAGCAGCCAAGGGCCAGCTAACTATGGCTACACCTTC.

Only a few counts were recorded for this clonotype. The J gene is TRBJ2-5, the V gene TRBV7-2; TRBD1 or TRBD2 may be the D gene (5 bases each). The germline V gene encodes CDR1 SGHTA and CDR2 FQGNSA. The V end lost 3 bases, the J end lost 4 bases, and 9 bases lay between the germline ends. The CDR3 sequence is 13 residues long. The CDR3: CASSLGPLETQYF. The DNA of the CDR3 is TGTGCCAGCAGCTTGGGACCCTTAGAGACCCAGTACTTC.

This clonotype has just a few counts. This chain connects TRBV4-3 to TRBJ2-3, with D unclear. Germline-derived CDR1 and CDR2 are LGHNA and YSLEER. The CDR3 is 15 residues long. V lost 0 bases to trimming and J lost 0 bases, with 7 bases between them. CDR3 loop: CASSQDWTSTDTQYF. CDR3 bases: TGCGCCAGCAGCCAAGATTGGACGAGCACAGATACGCAGTATTTT.

This clonotype was detected a few times. This chain links TRBV4-1 with TRBJ1-5; D gene unclear. V was pared by 0 bases and J by 5 bases, with 5 bases between. Germline CDR1 reads MGHRA; CDR2 reads YSYEKL. The CDR3 is made up of 13 amino acids. Here the CDR3 DNA reads TGCGCCAGCAGCCAAGAGCTGGATCAGCCCCAGCATTTT. Its translation: CASSQELDQPQHF.

This clonotype was observed a few times. The gene calls are TRBV20-1 and TRBJ2-1; TRBD2 matches 10 bases. Germline CDR1 and CDR2: DFQATT and SNEGSKA (reference sequence). V lost 6 bases, J lost 4 bases, and 9 bases stayed unmatched. This CDR3 has 15 amino acids. In nucleotides, the CDR3 is TGCAGTGCAATCCCCGGGACTAGCGTTTACAATGAGCAGTTCTTC. It is translated as CSAIPGTSVYNEQFF.

This clonotype was observed a few times. The V and J genes are TRBV12-3 or TRBV12-4 and TRBJ2-7; tentative D call: TRBD2 (5 bases). V lost 2 bases, J lost 6 bases, and 11 bases lay in between. This CDR3 comprises 13 residues. The DNA for the CDR3 is TGTGCCAGCAGTTTACGGAGCCGGGGCGAGCAGTACTTC. As protein: CASSLRSRGEQYF.

The rearrangement uses TRBV6-5 and TRBJ2-1, with D perhaps matching TRBD1 or TRBD2 (5 bases each). The CDR3 spans 17 residues. Trimming took 8 bases from V and 8 from J, leaving 28 bases between them. Germline V gene lookup returns CDR1 MNHEY and CDR2 SVGAGI. CDR3 sequence reads: CASRKRVAGTVHHEQFF. Here the CDR3 DNA reads TGTGCCAGCCGTAAGAGGGTCGCTGGGACCGTGCACCATGAGCAGTTCTTC.

This clonotype appeared a few times. The chain joins TRBV5-4 to TRBJ1-2; D is unclear. V shed 4 bases and J shed 8 bases, with 18 bases lying between them. CDR1 SGHNT and CDR2 YYREEE come from the germline V gene (reference sequence). This CDR3 contains 14 residues. The chain's CDR3 is CASSLETGLRGYTF. The CDR3, as DNA: TGTGCCAGCAGCCTAGAGACTGGCTTGAGAGGCTACACCTTC.

The chain recombines TRBV27 with TRBJ2-6, with 11 bases lining up with TRBD1. J lost 1 base, V lost 4 bases, and 3 bases had no gene match. Germline CDR1 is MNHEY and CDR2 is SMNVEV (reference sequence). CDR3 length: 17 amino acids. The chain's CDR3 is CASSSGTGGSGANVLTF. CDR3 bases: TGTGCCAGCAGTTCCGGGACAGGGGGGTCTGGGGCCAACGTCCTGACTTTC.